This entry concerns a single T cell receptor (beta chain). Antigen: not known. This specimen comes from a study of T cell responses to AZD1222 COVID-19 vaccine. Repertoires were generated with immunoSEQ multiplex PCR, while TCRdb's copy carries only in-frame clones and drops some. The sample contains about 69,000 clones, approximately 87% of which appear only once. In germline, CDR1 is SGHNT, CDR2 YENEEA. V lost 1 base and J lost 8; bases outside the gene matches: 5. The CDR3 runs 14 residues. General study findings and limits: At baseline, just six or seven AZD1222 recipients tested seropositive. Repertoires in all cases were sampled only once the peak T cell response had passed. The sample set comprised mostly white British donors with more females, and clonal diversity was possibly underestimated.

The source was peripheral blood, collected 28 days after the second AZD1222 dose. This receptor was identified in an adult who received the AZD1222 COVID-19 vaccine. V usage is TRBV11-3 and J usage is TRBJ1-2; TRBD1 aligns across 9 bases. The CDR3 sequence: CASSLGRDRDGYTF. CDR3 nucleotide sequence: TGTGCCAGCAGCTTAGGCCGGGACAGGGACGGCTACACCTTC.